The 13 T cell receptor beta chains below were found in one sample sequenced in a study of blood T cell repertoires in COVID-19. Assay: immunoSEQ multiplex PCR; the TCRdb copy retains only in-frame clones and omits some. The data contain some 370,000 clones, 90% of them singletons. Sequenced material: peripheral blood. The receptors originated from a man aged 18 to 35 with active or convalescent COVID-19.

Only one count was recorded for this clone. J is TRBJ2-1 and V is TRBV18, with D possibly matching TRBD2 (6 bases). The germline CDR1 and CDR2 sequences are KGHSH and LQKENI. This CDR3 has 15 residues. V lost 3 bases to trimming and J lost 3 bases, with 12 bases between them. DNA for the CDR3: TGTGCCAGCTCACCCCCTAGCGTTGACTACAATGAGCAGTTCTTC. Translating gives CASSPPSVDYNEQFF.

This clone occurred once. V is TRBV9 and J is TRBJ2-5, with 14 bases identical to TRBD2. The germline V gene encodes CDR1 SGDLS and CDR2 YYNGEE. Trimming took 3 bases from V and 4 from J; bases not matched to a gene: 2. The CDR3 sequence is 15 residues long. The CDR3 is CASSEGLAGAETQYF. The CDR3 coding sequence is TGTGCCAGCAGCGAGGGACTAGCGGGGGCAGAGACCCAGTACTTC.

This rearrangement joins TRBV28 to TRBJ1-6; TRBD1 matches 8 bases. V shed 8 bases, J shed 7 bases, and the junction held 10 bases outside the gene matches. The CDR3 length is 15 residues. CDR1 MDHEN and CDR2 SYDVKM come from the germline V gene. CDR3: CASVTGVISNSPLHF. The CDR3 nucleotides read TGTGCCAGCGTGACAGGGGTGATAAGCAATTCACCCCTCCACTTT.

V is TRBV6-5 and J is TRBJ1-5; TRBD1 might be the D (5 bases). This CDR3 is 12 amino acids long. V lost 5 bases to trimming and J lost 7 bases, with 9 bases between them. Germline CDR1 reads MNHEY; CDR2 reads SVGAGI. CDR3 sequence reads: CASSPRGQPQHF. The CDR3 DNA sequence: TGTGCCAGCAGTCCCCGGGGGCAGCCCCAGCATTTT.

The V gene is TRBV7-9, the J gene TRBJ2-7, with a tentative D call TRBD1 (6 bases). This CDR3 spans 15 amino acids. CDR1 is SEHNR, CDR2 FQNEAQ, per germline (reference sequence). Trimming took off 5 bases at V and 4 bases at J, with 18 bases between the two ends. The CDR3 sequence is CASSGPGAEPYEQYF. In DNA form, the CDR3 reads TGTGCCAGCAGCGGCCCAGGGGCGGAGCCGTACGAGCAGTACTTC.

This clone turned up a few times. V is TRBV7-9 and J is TRBJ1-2; 12 bases line up with TRBD1. CDR1 and CDR2 (germline): SEHNR, FQNEAQ (reference sequence). The CDR3 length is 15 residues. The J segment lost 8 bases and the V segment lost 1 base, leaving 5 bases of the junction unmatched. The CDR3, as DNA: TGTGCCAGCAGCTTAGAAGGGACAGGGGGCCTGGGCTACACCTTC. This gives the protein CASSLEGTGGLGYTF.

The chain has TRBV4-1 and TRBJ1-1; 7 bases fit TRBD1. The J segment lost 7 bases and the V segment lost 4 bases, leaving 6 bases of the junction unmatched. The length of the CDR3 is 13 residues. Germline V gene data show CDR1 as MGHRA and CDR2 as YSYEKL. The CDR3 protein is CASSRTQGFEAFF. CDR3 DNA: TGCGCCAGCAGCCGTACACAGGGGTTTGAAGCTTTCTTT.

The chain joins TRBV5-6 to TRBJ2-5, with TRBD2 matching over 10 bases. The CDR3 totals 16 residues. Germline assignment: CDR1 SGHDT and CDR2 YYEEEE. V dropped 3 bases and J dropped 2; count of bases not matched to a gene: 7. The CDR3 reads CASSSGVLAGQETQYF. CDR3 bases: TGTGCCAGCAGCTCGGGGGTACTAGCGGGGCAAGAGACCCAGTACTTC. The whole variable domain, remainder taken from reference TRBV5-6 and TRBJ2-5, is DAGVTQSPTHLIKTRGQQVTLRCSPKSGHDTVSWYQQALGQGPQFIFQYYEEEERQRGNFPDRFSGHQFPNYSSELNVNALLLGDSALYLCASSSGVLAGQETQYFGPGTRLLVL.

V and J are TRBV28 and TRBJ1-2; no definite D call. Germline V gene lookup returns CDR1 MDHEN and CDR2 SYDVKM. The V gene lost 4 bases and the J gene lost 2 bases, with 11 bases spanning the gap. This CDR3 is 14 amino acids long. CDR3 DNA sequence: TGTGCCAGCAGTTACGGACTCTCGAACTATGGCTACACCTTC. It translates to CASSYGLSNYGYTF.

The chain has TRBV6-6 and TRBJ1-6; D unresolved. Trimming stripped 7 bases from V and 9 bases from J, with 19 bases between. The CDR3 loop spans 15 amino acids. Germline CDR1 MNHNY, CDR2 SVGAGI (reference sequence). In DNA form, the CDR3 reads TGTGCCAGCACTCAGAGGACCGGGGTAGGTTCACCCCTCCACTTT. It is translated as CASTQRTGVGSPLHF.

The chain couples TRBV23-1 to TRBJ2-1, with 9 bases that match TRBD1. TRBV23-1 is given ORF status, its function remaining uncertain. After removal of 1 base from V and 7 bases from J, the junction contained 11 bases not matched to a gene. The CDR3 loop spans 17 amino acids. The DNA for the CDR3 is TGCGCCAGCAGTCAATATCCCGAGGACAGGGGCTGGAATGAGCAGTTCTTC. It encodes CASSQYPEDRGWNEQFF.

The sample holds a few counts of this clone. V gene TRBV7-2 combines with J gene TRBJ2-5; TRBD1 aligns across 9 bases. Germline lookup yields CDR1 SGHTA and CDR2 FQGNSA. V was clipped by 2 bases and J by 1 base; unmatched bases: 2. There are 15 residues in the CDR3. The CDR3 nucleotides read TGTGCCAGCAGCTTATGGGACAGGGTCCAAGAGACCCAGTACTTC. Protein: CASSLWDRVQETQYF.

The V and J genes are TRBV27 and TRBJ1-1; TRBD1 is a possible D gene (5 bases). Germline CDR1 is MNHEY and CDR2 is SMNVEV (reference sequence). The CDR3 is 19 amino acids. With 5 bases removed from V and 0 bases from J, the gap between germline ends came to 25 bases. This CDR3 reads CASSGGIGRRFSMNTEAFF. The CDR3 coding sequence is TGTGCCAGCAGTGGGGGGATTGGCAGAAGATTCTCCATGAACACTGAAGCTTTCTTT.